This TCR beta chain was observed in a study of blood T cells in healthy people across ages (dated by TCRdb to 2014 to 2015). Looking at the study overall: In model experiments, template switching captured roughly one uniquely barcoded TCR beta cDNA molecule for every two T cells. To track age-related changes in TCR beta repertoire diversity, the study relied on deep sequencing normalized with unique cDNA molecular identifiers. The donors were split into four age groups: young (average 16 years), middle-aged (39), aged (approximately 59) and long-lived (approximately 80). Two additional independent replicas of 1 million unique cDNA reads from the same blood draw were analyzed for two donors (one aged 18 to 29 and one aged 80 or older). Donors of different ages were randomly distributed across sequencing lanes to avoid experimental bias.

As for this clonotype: No antigen is known for it. The sample holds no much larger clone one base away, and base qualities are not on file.

The paper as a whole reports these results and caveats: Estimates of total diversity based on one million sequenced T cells were regarded as lower bounds and as underestimates. Compared with the aged group, the long-lived group had more naive CD4+ T cells, fewer expanded clones and increased TCR diversity, suggesting age selection. Since profiling was done on bulk unsorted PBMCs, naive and antigen-experienced compartments could not be conclusively compared. There was a strong correlation between observed TCR beta diversity and the percentage of naive T cells measured by flow cytometry. As age increased, observed TCR beta diversity per million T cells dropped in a roughly linear way, and a significant reduction was already evident by age 40. Because donor CMV infection status was unknown, age-related changes in expanded clonotypes were potentially confounded.

The library was prepared using 5' RACE. Instrument used: Illumina HiSeq 2500. A second PCR of about 7 to 12 cycles was run with a J-beta primer mix and a sample-barcoded 5' primer. A template-switch 5' adaptor carrying 12 random nucleotides introduced a unique molecular identifier onto each TCR beta cDNA molecule. At least 2.5 million CDR3-containing paired-end reads were obtained from each sample. First-strand cDNA was synthesized from all RNA with the Mint cDNA synthesis kit, primed by a TRBC-specific oligonucleotide. All cDNA was treated with uracil-DNA glycosylase and then went through a first 18-cycle PCR with the universal primers M1SS and BC2_uni_R. In the source study's methods: Normalization of each sample was performed by random selection of 1 million high-quality reads, each carrying a distinct molecular identifier. Reads sharing molecular identifiers were discarded rather than binned into consensus sequences. MiTCR, set to a Q25 quality threshold and the strictest error-elimination algorithm, was used for CDR3 identification, clonotype clustering and error correction. Lower-bound total TCR beta diversity was estimated with a nonparametric unseen species model using Euler transformation. The public reads were reprocessed in TCRdb via fastp at Q25 and MiXCR, keeping in-frame beta chains. Rows are combined by CDR3 protein, so each entry shows the most common genes and DNA. The V and J calls were not made by the authors but by TCRdb's processing. In this sample the table shows about 640,000 distinct CDR3 sequences, approximately 30% of which occur a single time. The ten largest make up 15% to 18% of the sample.

Sequences MNHEY (CDR1) and SVGEGT (CDR2) are obtained from the germline V gene. Trimming takes 1 base from V and 5 bases from J, and the germline ends sit 17 bases apart. The CDR3 spans 16 residues, from the cysteine through the phenylalanine. Of the read, only the CDR3 DNA is kept; its 48 bases are in frame from base 1. The donors were some 36 Caucasian individuals from Russia, aged roughly 6 to 100 years, who were systemically healthy. About 10 milliliters of peripheral blood were collected from each donor into EDTA-treated Vacutainer tubes. PBMCs were isolated by Ficoll-Paque density-gradient centrifugation, with at least 6 million obtained per sample. Total RNA, at least 5.5 micrograms per sample, was extracted from PBMCs with Trizol reagent. Naive CD45RAhigh/CD27high T cell percentages were measured by flow cytometry on a PBMC aliquot from every donor.

This clonotype originated in a woman aged 80 or over in good health. Sequenced: blood. This sequence uses TRBV6-2 or TRBV6-3 and TRBJ1-1; too little of a D gene remains to name it. The CDR3 here reads CASSYLGTERGTEAFF. The bases are TGTGCCAGCAGTTACTTGGGAACTGAACGAGGGACTGAAGCTTTCTTT.